The 30 T cell receptor beta chains reported below all come from one sample, sequenced in a study of CD8 T cells in Susac syndrome. After extraction with the RNeasy kit, about 0.45 to 1 ug of the RNA was reverse transcribed using random hexamers. TCRdb independently ran MiXCR on the immunoSEQ multiplex PCR reads; one entry per CDR3 protein. Found here are 150,000 to 190,000 distinct CDR3 sequences, approximately 94% of them singletons; the top ten hold around 0.21%. The sequenced material came from CD8+ T cells from PBMCs. The receptors derive from a human donor with multiple sclerosis.

This chain joins TRBV11-2 and TRBJ1-2; 8 bases fit TRBD1. CDR1 and CDR2 from the germline V gene are SGHAT and FQNNGV. The trim removed 4 bases at V and 4 bases at J, leaving 5 bases unmatched. The CDR3 has 14 residues. This CDR3 reads CASSYGQGSYGYTF. The CDR3 nucleotides read TGTGCCAGCAGCTATGGACAGGGAAGCTATGGCTACACCTTC.

The genes are TRBV4-1 and TRBJ1-5; D perhaps matches TRBD1 (6 bases). Deletions cut 2 bases from V and 8 bases from J, with 13 bases between. CDR3 size: 14 residues. Per the germline V gene, CDR1 is MGHRA and CDR2 is YSYEKL. CDR3 in amino acids: CASSQTSGAEPQHF. The CDR3, as DNA: TGCGCCAGCAGCCAAACATCGGGGGCAGAGCCCCAGCATTTT.

This clonotype was detected once. This chain connects TRBV28 to TRBJ2-5; 7 nucleotides agree with TRBD2. The CDR3 runs 15 residues. Germline CDR1 and CDR2: MDHEN and SYDVKM. V lost 8 bases, J lost 4 bases, and 13 bases stayed unmatched. CDR3 sequence (DNA): TGTGCCAGCGTCGAGTTGGGGGGGGTAGGAGAGACCCAGTACTTC. Translated, it gives CASVELGGVGETQYF.

The V and J genes are TRBV3-1 and TRBJ2-2; no clear D gene. This CDR3 spans 13 amino acids. The germline gives CDR1 LGHDT, CDR2 YNNKEL (reference sequence). V was cut by 0 bases and J by 5 bases, with 4 bases left in between. DNA for the CDR3: TGTGCCAGCAGCCAAGAGGAAACCGGGGAGCTGTTTTTT. Encoded protein: CASSQEETGELFF.

In its sample, this clonotype was seen once. The chain joins TRBV6-2 or TRBV6-3 to TRBJ2-1; 11 bases line up with TRBD2. Germline CDR1 MNHEY, CDR2 SVGEGT. The CDR3 has 19 residues. The V segment lost 0 bases and the J segment 4 bases; nucleotides outside the gene matches: 11. DNA of the CDR3: TGTGCCAGCAGTTACTCGAGAGAACTAGCGGGGGAACTGTACAATGAGCAGTTCTTC. Translated, it gives CASSYSRELAGELYNEQFF.

The chain uses TRBV20-1 and TRBJ2-7; weak D call: TRBD2 (6 bases). V dropped 0 bases and J dropped 4 bases, with 10 bases sitting between them. The CDR3 is made up of 13 amino acids. Germline CDR1 and CDR2: DFQATT and SNEGSKA (reference sequence). The CDR3 sequence: CSAREDRGYEQYF. In DNA, the CDR3 is TGCAGTGCTAGAGAAGACCGGGGGTACGAGCAGTACTTC.

The chain combines TRBV15 with TRBJ1-5; D possibly corresponds to TRBD1 (5 bases). V was trimmed by 1 base and J by 5 bases, leaving 12 bases between them. This CDR3 contains 15 residues. The V gene's germline CDR1 is LNHNV and CDR2 YYDKDF (reference sequence). CDR3 region: CATSRVRGPDQPQHF. Written as DNA, the CDR3 is TGTGCCACCAGCAGAGTTCGGGGCCCGGATCAGCCCCAGCATTTT. The complete variable domain, with remaining parts taken from reference TRBV15 and TRBJ1-5, reads DAMVIQNPRYQVTQFGKPVTLSCSQTLNHNVMYWYQQKSSQAPKLLFHYYDKDFNNEADTPDNFQSRRPNTSFCFLDIRSPGLGDTAMYLCATSRVRGPDQPQHFGDGTRLSIL.

CDR3 in amino acids: CASSLAVGGAGRGQYF. The CDR3 region has the DNA TGTGCCAGCAGCTTAGCAGTTGGGGGGGCCGGTCGGGGCCAGTACTTC. This chain uses TRBV7-9 with TRBJ2-5, with D perhaps TRBD2 (7 bases). This CDR3 contains 16 residues. The germline gives CDR1 SEHNR, CDR2 FQNEAQ (reference sequence). Trimming took off 0 bases at V and 10 bases at J, with 21 bases between the two ends.

The gene calls are TRBV9 and TRBJ1-2, with TRBD1 as a possible D gene (6 bases). This CDR3 spans 14 amino acids. Trimming stripped 0 bases from V and 3 bases from J, with 9 bases between. The germline V gene has CDR1 SGDLS and CDR2 YYNGEE. CDR3 nucleotide sequence: TGTGCCAGCAGCGTAGGGGACACATACTATGGCTACACCTTC. Translation gives CASSVGDTYYGYTF.

The chain is built from TRBV6-6 and TRBJ1-5, with 7 bases identical to TRBD1. CDR3 length equals 13 residues. Germline CDR1 is MNHNY and CDR2 is SVGAGI (reference sequence). V trimming: 5 bases; J trimming: 6 bases; junction bases outside the gene matches: 4. The DNA for the CDR3 is TGTGCCAGCAGTCATGACAGGGTTCAGCCCCAGCATTTT. Protein: CASSHDRVQPQHF.

The V and J genes are TRBV19 and TRBJ2-1, with unresolved D. V lost 6 bases to trimming and J lost 6 bases, with 15 bases between them. The CDR3 spans 14 residues. From germline, CDR1 is LNHDA and CDR2 SQIVND (reference sequence). CDR3 DNA sequence: TGTGCCAGTAGCCTCCGGGCCCGGACCAATGAGCAGTTCTTC. Its translation is CASSLRARTNEQFF.

The V call is TRBV29-1, the J call TRBJ1-2; no firm D call. The V and J ends lost 4 bases and 7 bases respectively, with 4 bases between them. Germline CDR1 reads SQVTM; CDR2 reads ANQGSEA. The CDR3 runs to 9 residues. The CDR3 is CSVAPGYTF. CDR3 nucleotides: TGCAGCGTTGCCCCTGGCTACACCTTC. The variable domain in full, completed from reference TRBV29-1 and TRBJ1-2, reads SAVISQKPSRDICQRGTSLTIQCQVDSQVTMMFWYRQQPGQSLTLIATANQGSEATYESGFVIDKFPISRPNLTFSTLTVSNMSPEDSSIYLCSVAPGYTFGSGTRLTVV.

V usage is TRBV6-1 and J usage is TRBJ1-3; perhaps TRBD1 as D (6 bases). V lost 5 bases and J 14 bases, leaving 16 bases between the germline ends. The CDR3 is made up of 12 amino acids. In germline, CDR1 is MNHNS, CDR2 SASEGT. CDR3: CASSPDRSVVYF. The CDR3 DNA is TGTGCCAGCAGTCCCGACAGGTCCGTCGTATATTTT.

The chain is built from TRBV7-6 and TRBJ1-1; tentatively, D is TRBD1 (5 bases). V was shortened by 1 base and J by 1 base, with 19 bases between the two germline ends. Germline V gene sequence: CDR1 SGHVS, CDR2 FNYEAQ. This CDR3 is built from 18 residues. Here the CDR3 DNA reads TGTGCCAGCAGCTTAGTAGTGGGGGGAGGGGTAAAGAACACTGAAGCTTTCTTT. Translating gives CASSLVVGGGVKNTEAFF.

V gene TRBV13 combines with J gene TRBJ1-5; D remains ambiguous. Trimming left V 0 bases short and J 4 bases short, with 10 bases between. The CDR3 totals 15 residues. Germline lookup yields CDR1 PRHDT and CDR2 FYEKMQ (reference sequence). CDR3 coding DNA: TGTGCCAGCAGCTTAGGTAGGCCGACAAATCAGCCCCAGCATTTT. Its translation is CASSLGRPTNQPQHF.

V gene TRBV30 combines with J gene TRBJ2-2; D unresolved. Germline V gives CDR1 GTSNPN, CDR2 SVGIG (reference sequence). This CDR3 spans 12 amino acids. Trimming shortened V by 0 bases and J by 5 bases, and 4 bases separated the two germline ends. In nucleotides, the CDR3 is TGTGCCTGGAGTGTACCAACCGGGGAGCTGTTTTTT. Translation gives CAWSVPTGELFF.

The CDR3 DNA follows: TGTGCCAGCAGTTTCGCTCGCTACTACAATGAGCAGTTCTTC. This gives the protein CASSFARYYNEQFF. V and J are TRBV27 and TRBJ2-1; no clear D. Between the trimmed V and J ends, which lost 3 bases and 3 bases, there was a span of 9 bases. The CDR3 has 14 amino acids. Germline-derived CDR1 and CDR2 are MNHEY and SMNVEV (reference sequence).

The gene calls are TRBV10-3 and TRBJ2-7, with 8 bases identical to TRBD1. Trimming at V came to 5 bases and at J to 2 bases, leaving 11 bases not matched to a gene. CDR1 and CDR2 (germline): ENHRY, SYGVKD. The CDR3 consists of 16 residues. CDR3 amino acids: CAISKYKDRETYEQYF. The CDR3 DNA is TGTGCCATCAGTAAGTATAAGGACAGGGAGACCTACGAGCAGTACTTC.

A single count supports this clonotype. The chain recombines TRBV6-5 with TRBJ2-1; 8 bases align to TRBD1. This CDR3 has 17 residues. Germline V lookup: CDR1 MNHEY, CDR2 SVGAGI. V lost 3 bases and J lost 5; bases outside the gene matches: 12. The CDR3 DNA reads TGTGCCAGCAGTTATTTTCGCCCAGGGGGCACCGACAATGAGCAGTTCTTC. Amino acids: CASSYFRPGGTDNEQFF.

This chain joins TRBV19 and TRBJ1-5, with 7 bases aligning to TRBD1. This CDR3 has 15 amino acids. The germline CDR1 and CDR2 sequences are LNHDA and SQIVND (reference sequence). Trimming at V came to 5 bases and at J to 0 bases, leaving 4 bases not matched to a gene. This CDR3 is CASSPSGGSNQPQHF. The DNA of the CDR3 is TGTGCCAGTAGTCCCTCAGGGGGTAGCAATCAGCCCCAGCATTTT.

The V call is TRBV3-1, the J call TRBJ1-1; 8 bases match TRBD1. The CDR3 runs to 14 residues. Germline V gene sequence: CDR1 LGHDT, CDR2 YNNKEL (reference sequence). V was pared by 5 bases and J by 1 base, with 3 bases of the junction left unmatched. The CDR3 reads CASSTGQGNTEAFF. The CDR3 DNA is TGTGCCAGCAGCACCGGACAGGGGAACACTGAAGCTTTCTTT.

This chain connects TRBV4-1 to TRBJ1-6, with 8 bases aligning to TRBD1. V gave up 0 bases and J gave up 12 bases; unmatched junction bases: 13. The CDR3 has 17 residues. CDR1 and CDR2 from the germline V gene are MGHRA and YSYEKL. CDR3 amino acids: CASSQDHLDRGNKPLHF. The CDR3 DNA is TGCGCCAGCAGCCAAGACCATCTTGACAGGGGTAATAAACCCCTCCACTTT.

DNA of the CDR3: TGTGCCAGCAGCCAAGGTCCTAGTCGATCCTACAATGAGCAGTTCTTC. Translated: CASSQGPSRSYNEQFF. The chain employs TRBV3-1 and TRBJ2-1; D ambiguous. The CDR3 runs 16 residues. The germline V and J ends were trimmed by 1 base and 1 base, with 11 bases remaining between them. Germline loops: CDR1 LGHDT, CDR2 YNNKEL (reference sequence).

This rearrangement joins TRBV3-1 to TRBJ2-3; the D is unclear. CDR3 length equals 17 residues. With 0 bases removed from V and 6 bases from J, the gap between germline ends came to 19 bases. Germline CDR1 LGHDT, CDR2 YNNKEL (reference sequence). CDR3 sequence (DNA): TGTGCCAGCAGCCAAGATCCCCGGACCCTCAATGGGGATACGCAGTATTTT. Protein product: CASSQDPRTLNGDTQYF.

The chain employs TRBV30 and TRBJ2-6, with 8 bases that match TRBD2. The trim removed 6 bases at V and 0 bases at J, leaving 4 bases unmatched. Per germline, CDR1 GTSNPN and CDR2 SVGIG (reference sequence). CDR3 length: 15 residues. The CDR3 is CACPGGASGANVLTF. DNA of the CDR3: TGTGCCTGCCCCGGGGGGGCCTCTGGGGCCAACGTCCTGACTTTC.

DNA of the CDR3: TGTGCCAGCAGTTTCCGGGCGGAACAGGGGGCGCCCAAAGAGACCCAGTACTTC. The encoded protein is CASSFRAEQGAPKETQYF. The chain links TRBV12-3 or TRBV12-4 to TRBJ2-5, with 9 nucleotides matching TRBD1. The CDR3 consists of 18 residues. Germline trimming cut 3 bases from V and 3 bases from J; bases unmatched to any gene: 14.

In DNA, the CDR3 is TGCAGCGTTGAGGGCAGGAGCTACGAGCAGTACTTC. Encoded protein: CSVEGRSYEQYF. This chain uses TRBV29-1 with TRBJ2-7, with unresolved D. Trimming removed 3 bases from V and 3 bases from J, with 9 bases in between. The CDR3 contains 12 residues. Germline V gives CDR1 SQVTM, CDR2 ANQGSEA.

This chain links TRBV3-1 with TRBJ2-4; TRBD1 is a possible D gene (6 bases). The ends were cut back, 0 bases at V and 3 bases at J, with 21 bases in the middle. The CDR3 sequence is 19 residues long. Germline values: CDR1 LGHDT, CDR2 YNNKEL (reference sequence). Written as DNA, the CDR3 is TGTGCCAGCAGCCAAGAGGCAGACACAGGGCTTGCAGGCAAAAACATTCAGTACTTC. The encoded protein is CASSQEADTGLAGKNIQYF.

This clonotype is a singleton in its sample. The chain is built from TRBV7-9 and TRBJ2-3; D possibly corresponds to TRBD2 (5 bases). The germline gives CDR1 SEHNR, CDR2 FQNEAQ (reference sequence). The CDR3 length is 15 residues. Trimming took 5 bases from V and 2 from J, leaving 14 bases between them. The CDR3 loop reads CASSLSEKSTDTQYF. The CDR3 DNA reads as TGTGCCAGCAGCCTTAGCGAGAAGTCCACAGATACGCAGTATTTT.

This clonotype has just one count. A read error may account for a junction end that differs from germline. This rearrangement joins TRBV11-2 to TRBJ1-1; D remains ambiguous. CDR1 and CDR2 (germline): SGHAT, FQNNGV. This CDR3 has 15 amino acids. Written as DNA, the CDR3 is TGTGCCAGCAGCTTAGATCTCGTAGGGTCAGCTGAGGCTTTCTTT. It translates to CASSLDLVGSAEAFF.